The present TCR beta chain was sequenced within a study of neurological immune-mediated disorders. Via MiXCR, TCRdb re-called the 5' RACE reads, giving one row per CDR3 protein. The table has 65,000 to 95,000 distinct CDR3 sequences, almost 6% seen once. This clonotype was recorded at least ten times. Noted time point: longitudinal time-point 2. The CDR3 is made up of 16 amino acids. Germline V gene data show CDR1 as MNHEY and CDR2 as SVGAGI. V was pared by 6 bases and J by 3 bases, with 18 bases between. The specimen sequenced was PBMCs. The V call is TRBV6-5, the J call TRBJ2-4; perhaps D is TRBD1 or TRBD2 (5 bases each). The TCR originated in a woman aged 55-70 years with multiple sclerosis. DNA of the CDR3: TGTGCCAGCAGACCCGGGACGGCGGTGAGCAAAAACATTCAGTACTTC. This translates into CASRPGTAVSKNIQYF.